This T cell receptor (beta chain) was captured in a study of blood T cell repertoires in COVID-19. Study-level background: Sites in the United States, Italy and Spain provided acute and convalescent COVID-19 samples. Sample material is recorded as cDNA or gDNA derived from T cells, B-cell-depleted T cells, or PBMCs.

This CDR3 is 18 amino acids long. Authors' analysis steps: The assay estimated nucleated cells by amplifying reference gene primers. Sequenced by immunoSEQ multiplex PCR; TCRdb stores in-frame clones only, minus some. The V and J calls and clone size are taken from that table; D and trimming were inferred from the DNA. The sample yields 99,000 or so clones, 81% seen once. The receptor comes from a woman between 65 and 79 years old with acute or convalescent COVID-19. Sequencing was carried out using peripheral blood. The chain recombines TRBV21-1 with TRBJ2-1; whether TRBD1, the table's D call, matches the DNA was not checked. TRBV21-1 counts as a pseudogene. The CDR3 DNA follows: TGTGCCAGCAGCAAAGCCCCGGGGACAGGCACGCGATACAATGAGCAGTTCTTC. Its protein is CASSKAPGTGTRYNEQFF.